These 14 T cell receptor beta chains were sequenced from one sample in a study of T cell repertoires in cytomegalovirus infection. TCRdb ran MiXCR on the reads and lists one entry per CDR3 protein. The sample shows about 700,000 distinct CDR3 sequences, approximately 33% of them seen only once. Antigens for these TCRs are unknown. The specimen comprised cultured PBMCs, sampled from culture after CMV antigen stimulation. The origin of the receptors is a human donor in good health (CMV status not recorded). Some clones in this sample may be carry-over from other donors' samples.

J is TRBJ2-3 and V is TRBV12-3 or TRBV12-4; 9 nucleotides agree with TRBD2. The CDR3 sequence is 15 residues long. V dropped 6 bases and J dropped 1; count of bases not matched to a gene: 5. CDR3: CASRPSSGGTDTQYF. The DNA for the CDR3 is TGTGCCAGCAGACCCTCTAGCGGGGGCACAGATACGCAGTATTTT.

This clonotype was observed a handful of times. This chain's CDR3 is CASRPSTSGSYEQYF. The CDR3 DNA sequence: TGTGCCAGCAGACCCTCTACGTCGGGGTCCTACGAGCAGTACTTC. J is TRBJ2-7 and V is TRBV7-2; TRBD2 is a possible D gene (5 bases). V lost 6 bases and J lost 1, with 16 bases in between. The CDR3 has 15 amino acids. Germline V gives CDR1 SGHTA, CDR2 FQGNSA.

The chain uses TRBV6-5 and TRBJ1-2; D might be TRBD1 (6 bases). Germline CDR1 is MNHEY and CDR2 is SVGAGI. CDR3 length: 18 residues. V was pared by 3 bases and J by 2 bases, with 22 bases between. CDR3 bases: TGTGCCAGCAGTTATGACGGCAGGGGCACCGCCCTGAACTATGGCTACACCTTC. As protein: CASSYDGRGTALNYGYTF.

This clonotype was observed a few times. This chain joins TRBV7-2 and TRBJ2-5; D is undetermined. Trimming pared 3 bases from V and 5 bases from J, leaving 13 bases between. This CDR3 is 14 amino acids long. Germline CDR1 is SGHTA and CDR2 is FQGNSA. The CDR3: CASSFRALVETQYF. The CDR3 DNA reads as TGTGCCAGCAGCTTCCGGGCTTTGGTGGAGACCCAGTACTTC.

This clonotype has a count of ten or more. The chain is built from TRBV7-2 and TRBJ2-1; D assignment may be TRBD1 or TRBD2 (5 bases each). V shed 3 bases and J shed 8 bases, with 14 bases lying between them. Germline V lookup: CDR1 SGHTA, CDR2 FQGNSA. The CDR3 consists of 14 residues. CDR3 in amino acids: CASSLGVRGDEQFF. The CDR3 DNA follows: TGTGCCAGCAGCTTGGGGGTCCGGGGCGATGAGCAGTTCTTC.

CDR3 protein: CASSSGTGYYGYTF. The CDR3 nucleotides read TGTGCCAGCAGTTCCGGGACAGGGTATTACGGCTACACCTTC. The chain joins TRBV12-3 or TRBV12-4 to TRBJ1-2, with TRBD1 matching over 9 bases. This CDR3 is built from 14 residues. V gave up 4 bases and J gave up 8 bases; unmatched junction bases: 8.

This clonotype has more than one count but fewer than ten. One junction end does not reproduce the germline sequence, and a read error may be involved. The chain has TRBV2 and TRBJ2-7; D tentatively fits TRBD1 or TRBD2 (5 bases each). This CDR3 is 13 amino acids long. From germline, CDR1 is SNHLY and CDR2 FYNNEI. CDR3 protein: CASTRDVSYEQYF. The CDR3 nucleotides are TGTGCTAGCACCCGGGACGTCTCCTACGAGCAGTACTTC.

A few counts support this clonotype. The rearrangement uses TRBV12-3 or TRBV12-4 and TRBJ1-4; the D gene is possibly TRBD1 (5 bases). The CDR3 spans 14 residues. V dropped 6 bases and J dropped 7 bases, with 15 bases sitting between them. In DNA, the CDR3 is TGTGCCAGCAGAGAACAAACTGGGGGTGAAAAACTGTTTTTT. As protein: CASREQTGGEKLFF.

This clonotype was counted between two and nine times. This chain uses TRBV4-3 with TRBJ2-7; 9 bases fit TRBD2. J was trimmed by 3 bases and V by 1 base; bases with no gene match: 4. The germline V gene has CDR1 LGHNA and CDR2 YSLEER. This CDR3 has 15 residues. CDR3 coding DNA: TGCGCCAGCAGCCAAGTAGCGGGAGATTTCTACGAGCAGTACTTC. Protein sequence: CASSQVAGDFYEQYF.

CDR3 loop: CATSRGDIDNQPQHF. The CDR3 DNA sequence: TGTGCCACCAGCAGAGGAGACATCGACAATCAGCCCCAGCATTTT. V and J are TRBV15 and TRBJ1-5; D call uncertain. In germline, CDR1 is LNHNV, CDR2 YYDKDF (reference sequence). V lost 1 base, J lost 3 bases, and 10 bases lay in between. CDR3 size: 15 residues.

This clonotype has a handful of counts. The J gene is TRBJ2-1, the V gene TRBV5-4, with 11 bases matching TRBD2. V trimming: 5 bases; J trimming: 0 bases; junction bases outside the gene matches: 4. Germline V gene lookup returns CDR1 SGHNT and CDR2 YYREEE (reference sequence). This CDR3 has 16 amino acids. The CDR3 protein is CASREGTSGSYNEQFF. The CDR3 DNA follows: TGTGCCAGCAGGGAGGGGACTAGCGGCTCCTACAATGAGCAGTTCTTC.

The V and J genes are TRBV19 and TRBJ2-1, with 9 bases aligning to TRBD1. The CDR3 spans 17 residues. Germline V gene sequence: CDR1 LNHDA, CDR2 SQIVND (reference sequence). J lost 1 base, V lost 1 base, and 5 bases had no gene match. The CDR3 loop reads CASSIGYRGRSYNEQFF. CDR3 in DNA: TGTGCCAGTAGTATAGGCTACAGGGGGCGTTCCTACAATGAGCAGTTCTTC.

Concerning this clonotype itself: A much larger clone sits a single nucleotide away, making a read error possible. The chain links TRBV7-2 to TRBJ2-7, with 12 bases that match TRBD2. Germline CDR1 reads SGHTA; CDR2 reads FQGNSA. CDR3 length: 13 amino acids. V gave up 5 bases and J gave up 8 bases; unmatched junction bases: 4. DNA of the CDR3: TGTGCCAGCAGCCCCCGGACTAGCGGGAAGCAGTACTTC. Protein sequence: CASSPRTSGKQYF.

This clonotype was picked up many times. J is TRBJ1-3 and V is TRBV7-9; the match to TRBD1 covers 7 bases. V dropped 6 bases and J dropped 2; count of bases not matched to a gene: 7. Germline CDR1 and CDR2: SEHNR and FQNEAQ (reference sequence). The CDR3 sequence is 15 residues long. In DNA, the CDR3 is TGTGCCAGCAGAGAAGGGACAGCGCCTGGAAACACCATATATTTT. Amino acid sequence: CASREGTAPGNTIYF.